The 2 T cell receptor beta chains below were found in one sample sequenced in a study of HIV-infected patients and healthy controls. cDNA was made from about 480 ng RNA using alpha and beta constant primers. Each of the alpha and beta chains got its own library through chain-specific third strand synthesis with indices. TCRdb independently ran MiXCR on the 5' RACE reads; one entry per CDR3 protein. The sample holds 15,000 to 20,000 distinct CDR3 sequences; 5.5% are singletons and the top ten take roughly 2%. Whole blood was used without fractionation, so all unsorted peripheral T cells were included. The specimen was blood. Receptor source: an adult in good health.

Many counts were recorded for this clonotype. The rearrangement links TRBV27 to TRBJ1-2, with a tentative D call TRBD1 (6 bases). Trimming took off 4 bases at V and 3 bases at J, with 12 bases between the two ends. This CDR3 is 14 amino acids long. CDR1 is MNHEY and CDR2 is SMNVEV in the germline V gene (reference sequence). This CDR3 reads CASSWREGDYGYTF. The DNA of the CDR3 is TGTGCCAGCAGTTGGCGGGAGGGGGACTATGGCTACACCTTC.

By proportion, this clonotype is medium-sized (0.01 to 0.1%). This chain connects TRBV5-4 to TRBJ2-1, with D perhaps matching TRBD2 (5 bases). The CDR3 is 14 residues long. The V gene's germline CDR1 is SGHNT and CDR2 YYREEE (reference sequence). Trimming shortened V by 1 base and J by 6 bases, and 11 bases separated the two germline ends. The CDR3 sequence: CASSLPLLGNEQFF. The CDR3, as DNA: TGTGCCAGCAGCTTGCCCTTACTAGGCAATGAGCAGTTCTTC.